The next 21 T cell receptor beta chains were all read from a single sample in a study of persistence of HIV-infected CD4 T cells. The immunoSEQ assay was version 4, run in survey mode. Using immunoSEQ multiplex PCR, the repertoire was profiled, and TCRdb retains in-frame clones only, with some absent. The profile shows about 40,000 clones, 75% to 85% of them singletons. Overlapping HIV-1 Gag 15-mer peptides at 0.85 to 1 ug per peptide per mL were used. Sorted nonresponding memory CD4+ T cells were CD40L-negative, CD69-negative, CD45RO-high. These receptors have no known antigen. The sample here was CD4+ T cells sorted from PBMCs after roughly 20-hour stimulation, taken from a patient who received antiretroviral therapy. These receptors came from an adult man with HIV who was CMV-seropositive.

The J gene is TRBJ2-2, the V gene TRBV5-1, with D uncertain. V was trimmed by 4 bases and J by 7 bases, leaving 14 bases between them. The CDR3 contains 14 residues. Germline CDR1 SGHRS, CDR2 YFSETQ. Here the CDR3 reads CASSPLVGGGELFF. Here the CDR3 DNA reads TGCGCCAGCAGCCCCTTGGTGGGCGGCGGGGAGCTGTTTTTT.

The chain joins TRBV30 to TRBJ1-2, with D tentatively TRBD1 (6 bases). CDR3 length: 16 residues. Germline CDR1 and CDR2: GTSNPN and SVGIG (reference sequence). Trimming removed 3 bases from V and 2 bases from J, with 19 bases in between. CDR3 DNA: TGTGCCTGGAGCCCCATCGATCGGGGGGCGAACTATGGCTACACCTTC. Its protein product is CAWSPIDRGANYGYTF.

J is TRBJ1-2 and V is TRBV18, with a possible D match to TRBD1 (5 bases). V was trimmed by 4 bases and J by 8 bases, leaving 11 bases between them. Germline V gene data show CDR1 as KGHSH and CDR2 as LQKENI. This CDR3 comprises 12 residues. CDR3 residues: CASSLKGRGYTF. Here the CDR3 DNA reads TGTGCCAGCTCACTTAAGGGGCGAGGCTACACCTTC.

This clone was recorded a few times. This chain links TRBV7-8 with TRBJ2-2, with 10 positions matching TRBD2. Germline V CDR1 and CDR2: SGHVS, FQNEAQ. This CDR3 has 14 amino acids. The V gene end was trimmed by 5 bases and the J gene end by 8 bases; junction bases not matched to a gene: 5. The CDR3 DNA reads as TGTGCCAGCAGCCGACTAGCGGGTGCAGGGGAGCTGTTTTTT. Encoded protein: CASSRLAGAGELFF.

This chain connects TRBV7-8 to TRBJ1-4, with D perhaps TRBD1 (6 bases). Trimming removed 5 bases at V and 3 bases at J, with 13 bases between. There are 15 residues in the CDR3. CDR1 and CDR2 (germline): SGHVS, FQNEAQ. As DNA, the CDR3 is TGTGCCAGCAGCCCGTCAAACAGGGCTAATGAAAAACTGTTTTTT. Translation gives CASSPSNRANEKLFF.

This chain connects TRBV11-2 to TRBJ2-5; possible D gene TRBD1, 5 bases. With 5 bases removed from V and 2 bases from J, the gap between germline ends came to 12 bases. Germline CDR1 SGHAT, CDR2 FQNNGV. The CDR3 has 14 amino acids. The CDR3 loop reads CASSQYRLQETQYF. The CDR3, as DNA: TGTGCCAGCAGCCAATACAGGCTTCAAGAGACCCAGTACTTC.

On this clone itself: Compared with germline, one end of the junction differs, possibly owing to a read error. This chain joins TRBV19 and TRBJ1-1; D is possibly TRBD1 (6 bases). This CDR3 comprises 12 residues. The germline CDR1 and CDR2 sequences are LNHDA and SQIVND (reference sequence). The CDR3 region has the DNA TGTGCCAGTAGTCCTAGTAGGGGGGTCTCCGAATTT. As protein: CASSPSRGVSEF.

V and J are TRBV5-1 and TRBJ2-2; D call uncertain. This CDR3 has 14 residues. CDR1 SGHRS and CDR2 YFSETQ come from the germline V gene. With 5 bases removed from V and 0 bases from J, the gap between germline ends came to 8 bases. The CDR3 is CASSPGPNTGELFF. The CDR3 DNA is TGCGCCAGCAGTCCCGGGCCGAACACCGGGGAGCTGTTTTTT.

V usage is TRBV27 and J usage is TRBJ1-1; the match to TRBD1 covers 7 bases. The V and J ends lost 2 bases and 8 bases, in that order; junction bases with no gene match: 5. Germline V CDR1 and CDR2: MNHEY, SMNVEV (reference sequence). The CDR3 runs 13 residues. CDR3 DNA: TGTGCCAGCAGTTTAAGACAGGGCATGGAAGCTTTCTTT. Translated: CASSLRQGMEAFF.

This clone was seen once. The chain is built from TRBV7-2 and TRBJ2-3, with D perhaps TRBD1 or TRBD2 (6 bases each). This CDR3 comprises 15 residues. CDR1 and CDR2 from the germline V gene are SGHTA and FQGNSA. Trimming shortened V by 5 bases and J by 3 bases, and 15 bases separated the two germline ends. As DNA, the CDR3 is TGTGCCAGCAGCCCTCGGGGGCTTTGGACAGATACGCAGTATTTT. Amino acid sequence: CASSPRGLWTDTQYF.

This clone was counted only a few times. V gene TRBV3-1 (or the pseudogene TRBV3-2) combines with J gene TRBJ1-3; a weak D match, TRBD1 (6 bases). CDR3 size: 15 residues. Germline CDR1 reads LGHDT; CDR2 reads YNNKEL (reference sequence). Trimming removed 3 bases at V and 9 bases at J, with 18 bases between. CDR3 residues: CASSQGAGVMSTIYF. CDR3 DNA: TGTGCCAGCAGCCAGGGGGCAGGGGTGATGAGCACCATATATTTT.

V and J are TRBV27 and TRBJ1-2; D ambiguous. CDR3 length: 13 amino acids. Germline loops: CDR1 MNHEY, CDR2 SMNVEV (reference sequence). The CDR3 DNA is TGTCCAGCAAGAATTCAGGAAAACTATGGCTACACCTTC. Protein sequence: CPARIQENYGYTF.

The chain has TRBV10-2 and TRBJ1-1; D remains unclear. This CDR3 comprises 12 residues. In germline, CDR1 is WSHSY, CDR2 SAAADI. V was shortened by 5 bases and J by 3 bases, with 7 bases between the two germline ends. CDR3 amino acids: CASSPSDTEAFF. The CDR3 DNA sequence: TGCGCCAGCAGTCCATCCGACACTGAAGCTTTCTTT.

V usage is TRBV2 and J usage is TRBJ2-2; 7 bases are a match to TRBD1. The CDR3 is 14 amino acids. Unmatched junction bases numbered 8, after V lost 6 bases and J lost 7 bases. Germline V gene sequence: CDR1 SNHLY, CDR2 FYNNEI. CDR3 region: CASRRGLGVGELFF. In DNA form, the CDR3 reads TGTGCCAGCAGGAGGGGGCTCGGGGTCGGGGAGCTGTTTTTT.

The chain uses TRBV7-9 and TRBJ1-4, with 8 bases identical to TRBD1. The CDR3 sequence is 14 residues long. Germline trimming cut 5 bases from V and 5 bases from J; bases unmatched to any gene: 4. CDR1 is SEHNR, CDR2 FQNEAQ, per germline (reference sequence). CDR3 DNA sequence: TGTGCCAGCAGCCCGGACAGGGCAAATGAAAAACTGTTTTTT. Translated, it gives CASSPDRANEKLFF.

This clone turned up a few times. V usage is TRBV7-9 and J usage is TRBJ1-2; D uncertain. CDR1 SEHNR and CDR2 FQNEAQ come from the germline V gene (reference sequence). The CDR3 sequence is 13 residues long. Trimming stripped 2 bases from V and 3 bases from J, with 7 bases between. DNA for the CDR3: TGTGCCAGCAGCTTACGGCAGTACTATGGCTACACCTTC. It yields the protein CASSLRQYYGYTF.

This chain links TRBV4-2 with TRBJ1-3; D is undetermined. V was clipped by 1 base and J by 2 bases, with 9 bases between them. The CDR3 has 15 residues. Germline assignment: CDR1 LGHNA and CDR2 YNFKEQ. The DNA of the CDR3 is TGTGCCAGCAGCCAAGGAGGGCAGACTGGAAACACCATATATTTT. Amino acids: CASSQGGQTGNTIYF.

V usage is TRBV19 and J usage is TRBJ2-7; 7 bases match TRBD1. V lost 0 bases to trimming and J lost 2 bases; unmatched junction nucleotides: 10. Germline V gene sequence: CDR1 LNHDA, CDR2 SQIVND (reference sequence). CDR3 length equals 17 residues. CDR3 in DNA: TGTGCCAGTAGTATAGACCCCGGGACAGCCAACACCTACGAGCAGTACTTC. This translates into CASSIDPGTANTYEQYF.

The V and J genes are TRBV6-5 and TRBJ2-7; maybe TRBD1 (5 bases). There are 10 residues in the CDR3. Germline values: CDR1 MNHEY, CDR2 SVGAGI. Trimming stripped 6 bases from V and 6 bases from J, with 6 bases between. This CDR3 is CASRQGEQYF. The CDR3 DNA sequence: TGTGCCAGCAGGCAGGGCGAGCAGTACTTC.

The rearrangement links TRBV19 to TRBJ2-2, with D maybe TRBD2 (5 bases). The V end was cut by 9 bases, the J end by 3 bases, with 14 bases between. The CDR3 is 14 residues long. The germline gives CDR1 LNHDA, CDR2 SQIVND (reference sequence). CDR3 in DNA: TGTGCCAGCCGAACAAAGGGAGACACCGGGGAGCTGTTTTTT. It is translated as CASRTKGDTGELFF.

The gene calls are TRBV30 and TRBJ2-3; the D gene is possibly TRBD2 (6 bases). Germline CDR1 and CDR2: GTSNPN and SVGIG (reference sequence). The length of the CDR3 is 15 residues. Trimming left V 4 bases short and J 0 bases short, with 14 bases between. CDR3 sequence (DNA): TGTGCCTGGACTCGGAGGGCCGGGAGCACAGATACGCAGTATTTT. It specifies CAWTRRAGSTDTQYF.